The 3 T cell receptor beta chains given below trace back to one sample, sequenced in a study of CD8 T cells in ankylosing spondylitis. Notes on the study in general: One TCR beta motif, made up of seven to nine highly homologous variants, appeared characteristic of ankylosing spondylitis blood.

Which antigens these TCRs recognize remains unknown. TCRdb fed the 5' RACE reads into MiXCR, producing one record per CDR3 protein. The data hold around 890,000 distinct CDR3 sequences, with around 11% observed a single time. The sequenced material came from blood, either unsorted or a sorted T cell fraction (not recorded which). Receptors were obtained from a male donor with ankylosing spondylitis.

This clonotype was seen a handful of times. V is TRBV7-9 and J is TRBJ1-2; the D gene is possibly TRBD1 (5 bases). The ends were cut back, 5 bases at V and 5 bases at J, with 12 bases in the middle. CDR1 SEHNR and CDR2 FQNEAQ come from the germline V gene (reference sequence). The CDR3 sequence is 13 residues long. CDR3 bases: TGTGCCAGCAGCCATACAGGAGTTTATGGCTACACCTTC. This sequence encodes CASSHTGVYGYTF.

The chain employs TRBV20-1 and TRBJ2-1, with TRBD2 identical over 9 bases. The ends lost 3 bases at V and 4 bases at J; junction bases unmatched: 7. CDR3 length: 15 residues. Germline-derived CDR1 and CDR2 are DFQATT and SNEGSKA (reference sequence). The CDR3 coding sequence is TGCAGTGCTAGTGGAAGAGCGGGGGGATACAATGAGCAGTTCTTC. This codes for CSASGRAGGYNEQFF.

CDR3 loop: CASRPTRGAGDTQYF. CDR3 bases: TGTGCCAGCAGACCCACACGGGGCGCGGGAGATACGCAGTATTTT. The J gene is TRBJ2-3, the V gene TRBV6-1; D is tentatively TRBD1 or TRBD2 (5 bases each). Deletions cut 6 bases from V and 5 bases from J, with 18 bases between. Germline lookup yields CDR1 MNHNS and CDR2 SASEGT. The CDR3 loop spans 15 amino acids.